Shown below are 31 T cell receptor beta chains from a single sample sequenced in a study of cytomegalovirus exposure and HLA in healthy donors. Primers: 60 Vbeta forward and 13 Jbeta reverse. The protocol was immunoSEQ multiplex PCR, while the TCRdb copy is restricted to in-frame clones and leaves out a portion. The sample includes some 190,000 clones, 80% of them seen just once. Sample: PBMCs. These receptors all come from a woman in her 30s in good health and CMV-seronegative.

The chain combines TRBV7-9 with TRBJ1-1, with D tentatively TRBD1 (6 bases). Trimming removed 2 bases at V and 1 base at J, with 8 bases between. The CDR3 is made up of 14 amino acids. CDR1 and CDR2 from the germline V gene are SEHNR and FQNEAQ (reference sequence). This CDR3 is CASSLQGQNTEAFF. The CDR3 DNA reads TGTGCCAGCAGCTTACAGGGACAGAACACTGAAGCTTTCTTT. Together with reference TRBV7-9 and TRBJ1-1, the CDR3 gives the full variable domain: DTGVSQNPRHKITKRGQNVTFRCDPISEHNRLYWYRQTLGQGPEFLTYFQNEAQLEKSRLLSDRFSAERPKGSFSTLEIQRTEQGDSAMYLCASSLQGQNTEAFFGQGTRLTVV.

The chain combines TRBV6-5 with TRBJ1-2; D uncertain. V lost 2 bases and J lost 8, with 9 bases in between. This CDR3 has 12 residues. Germline-derived CDR1 and CDR2 are MNHEY and SVGAGI. The CDR3 bases are TGTGCCAGCAGTTACGGTGATAGCGGCTACACCTTC. This sequence encodes CASSYGDSGYTF.

The rearrangement links TRBV6-1 to TRBJ2-5; no clear D gene. The CDR3 runs to 14 residues. In germline, CDR1 is MNHNS, CDR2 SASEGT. V was pared by 1 base and J by 0 bases, with 6 bases between. The CDR3 coding sequence is TGTGCCAGCAGTGAAGTCAGCGACCAAGAGACCCAGTACTTC. It codes for CASSEVSDQETQYF.

The V call is TRBV7-3, the J call TRBJ2-1; 9 bases are shared with TRBD2. Trimming at V came to 3 bases and at J to 8 bases, leaving 11 bases not matched to a gene. Germline V gene sequence: CDR1 SGHTA, CDR2 FQGTGA. This CDR3 has 16 amino acids. CDR3 sequence: CASSLALSGGLDEQFF. For the CDR3, the DNA is TGTGCCAGCAGCTTGGCCCTAAGCGGGGGGTTGGATGAGCAGTTCTTC.

The rearrangement links TRBV7-9 to TRBJ2-7, with 15 nucleotides matching TRBD2. Germline CDR1 and CDR2: SEHNR and FQNEAQ (reference sequence). Germline trimming cut 5 bases from V and 4 bases from J; bases unmatched to any gene: 6. The CDR3 has 16 amino acids. CDR3 sequence: CASSRTSGGAGYEQYF. The DNA for the CDR3 is TGTGCCAGCAGCCGGACTAGCGGGGGGGCCGGGTACGAGCAGTACTTC.

V usage is TRBV6-1 and J usage is TRBJ2-3, with a weak D call TRBD2 (5 bases). Germline V gives CDR1 MNHNS, CDR2 SASEGT. The length of the CDR3 is 13 residues. The germline V and J ends were trimmed by 7 bases and 1 base, with 9 bases remaining between them. The CDR3 region has the DNA TGTGCCAGCAAAGCGGTAGGCACAGATACGCAGTATTTT. Translated: CASKAVGTDTQYF.

This rearrangement joins TRBV2 to TRBJ2-7; 12 positions match TRBD1. This CDR3 region has 14 residues. Germline CDR1 is SNHLY and CDR2 is FYNNEI. The CDR3 spells CAIYSGQGAYEQYF. CDR3 DNA: TGTGCGATCTATTCGGGACAGGGGGCTTACGAGCAGTACTTC.

The chain links TRBV30 to TRBJ1-1; weak D call: TRBD1 (5 bases). The CDR3 extends over 12 amino acids. The V gene lost 5 bases and the J gene lost 1 base, with 8 bases spanning the gap. Germline CDR1 is GTSNPN and CDR2 is SVGIG (reference sequence). CDR3 amino acids: CAWGRGNTEAFF. In DNA form, the CDR3 reads TGTGCCTGGGGGAGGGGGAACACTGAAGCTTTCTTT. The full variable domain, rest sourced from reference TRBV30 and TRBJ1-1, is SQTIHQWPATLVQPVGSPLSLECTVEGTSNPNLYWYRQAAGRGLQLLFYSVGIGQISSEVPQNLSASRPQDRQFILSSKKLLLSDSGFYLCAWGRGNTEAFFGQGTRLTVV.

This clone was detected only a few times. The chain has TRBV5-1 and TRBJ2-5, with D possibly TRBD1 on 6 matching bases. Trimming removed 0 bases from V and 5 bases from J, with 11 bases in between. CDR1 is SGHRS, CDR2 YFSETQ, per germline. The CDR3 is made up of 14 amino acids. The CDR3 nucleotides are TGCGCCAGCAGCTTGGCAGGGGCTGCGGAGACCCAGTACTTC. Amino acid sequence: CASSLAGAAETQYF. Together with reference TRBV5-1 and TRBJ2-5, the CDR3 gives the full variable domain: KAGVTQTPRYLIKTRGQQVTLSCSPISGHRSVSWYQQTPGQGLQFLFEYFSETQRNKGNFPGRFSGRQFSNSRSEMNVSTLELGDSALYLCASSLAGAAETQYFGPGTRLLVL.

The CDR3 reads CASSYRSNTEAFF. The CDR3 DNA sequence: TGTGCCAGTAGTTACAGATCGAACACTGAAGCTTTCTTT. The chain recombines TRBV19 with TRBJ1-1; D ambiguous. The V and J ends lost 5 bases and 1 base respectively, with 8 bases between them. The length of the CDR3 is 13 residues. The germline V gene encodes CDR1 LNHDA and CDR2 SQIVND (reference sequence).

The genes are TRBV18 and TRBJ2-2, with D possibly matching TRBD2 (6 bases). Trimming shortened V by 5 bases and J by 4 bases, and 20 bases separated the two germline ends. The CDR3 runs 17 residues. Germline loops: CDR1 KGHSH, CDR2 LQKENI. CDR3 region: CASSVRGTPAGTGELFF. The CDR3 DNA sequence: TGTGCCAGCTCAGTCCGGGGGACCCCGGCGGGCACCGGGGAGCTGTTTTTT.

This chain links TRBV6-1 with TRBJ2-7; the D gene is possibly TRBD1 (6 bases). The germline gives CDR1 MNHNS, CDR2 SASEGT. V lost 4 bases and J 3 bases, leaving 10 bases between the germline ends. The CDR3 loop spans 13 amino acids. The CDR3 here is CASSALGGYEQYF. CDR3 DNA: TGTGCCAGCAGTGCTCTAGGGGGCTACGAGCAGTACTTC.

The V gene is TRBV15, the J gene TRBJ1-5; D call uncertain. This CDR3 region has 15 residues. Germline assignment: CDR1 LNHNV and CDR2 YYDKDF (reference sequence). V was trimmed by 1 base and J by 0 bases, leaving 7 bases between them. The CDR3 reads CATSRGGNSNQPQHF. The CDR3 DNA is TGTGCCACCAGCAGAGGAGGGAATAGCAATCAGCCCCAGCATTTT.

This rearrangement joins TRBV4-3 to TRBJ1-4; D is undetermined. The germline gives CDR1 LGHNA, CDR2 YSLEER. There are 15 residues in the CDR3. Trimming took 0 bases from V and 7 from J, leaving 12 bases between them. CDR3 residues: CASSQDAGYGEKLFF. The DNA for the CDR3 is TGCGCCAGCAGCCAAGATGCGGGTTATGGTGAAAAACTGTTTTTT.

The chain couples TRBV2 to TRBJ2-5, with 11 bases fitting TRBD1. The germline gives CDR1 SNHLY, CDR2 FYNNEI. This CDR3 contains 14 residues. Trimming removed 6 bases from V and 11 bases from J; junction bases left unmatched: 11. This CDR3 reads CASRADRGREEQYF. The CDR3 nucleotides read TGTGCCAGCAGAGCGGACAGGGGGCGGGAGGAGCAGTACTTC.

This clone was observed a handful of times. The chain carries TRBV14 and TRBJ2-2; the match to TRBD1 covers 9 bases. This CDR3 has 15 residues. V lost 1 base and J lost 4; bases outside the gene matches: 1. The germline V gene encodes CDR1 SGHDN and CDR2 FVKESK. CDR3 loop: CASSQVTGGTGELFF. As DNA, the CDR3 is TGTGCCAGCAGCCAAGTGACAGGGGGCACCGGGGAGCTGTTTTTT.

This clone is a singleton in its sample. This chain connects TRBV6-5 to TRBJ1-1, with D tentatively TRBD1 (6 bases). This CDR3 spans 14 amino acids. Trimming stripped 4 bases from V and 10 bases from J, with 19 bases between. Germline V gives CDR1 MNHEY, CDR2 SVGAGI. CDR3 loop: CASSSPGTQRRAFF. CDR3 bases: TGTGCCAGCAGTTCCCCCGGGACACAAAGGAGAGCTTTCTTT.

This clone turned up a few times. The chain carries TRBV30 and TRBJ1-3; D possibly corresponds to TRBD1 (6 bases). The V end was cut by 4 bases, the J end by 9 bases, with 16 bases between. Germline CDR1 and CDR2: GTSNPN and SVGIG (reference sequence). CDR3 length equals 13 residues. CDR3 nucleotide sequence: TGTGCCTGGACCAGACAGGACCGGGGCACCATATATTTT. Residues: CAWTRQDRGTIYF.

The CDR3 is CASSPSVLQTYEQYF. CDR3 in DNA: TGTGCCAGCAGCCCCTCGGTTCTTCAGACATACGAGCAGTACTTC. The chain carries TRBV27 and TRBJ2-7; no clear D gene. V gave up 6 bases and J gave up 4 bases, with 19 bases separating them. CDR3 size: 15 residues. Germline values: CDR1 MNHEY, CDR2 SMNVEV (reference sequence).

The rearrangement uses TRBV7-2 and TRBJ2-4; 9 positions agree with TRBD2. The V segment lost 5 bases and the J segment 3 bases; nucleotides outside the gene matches: 8. The CDR3 is 16 amino acids. CDR1 SGHTA and CDR2 FQGNSA come from the germline V gene. The DNA for the CDR3 is TGTGCCAGCAGCCTCCGCGGGAGGGGCGGCAAAAACATTCAGTACTTC. This sequence encodes CASSLRGRGGKNIQYF.

The chain joins TRBV5-4 to TRBJ2-2, with 8 positions matching TRBD2. The J segment lost 6 bases and the V segment lost 0 bases, leaving 7 bases of the junction unmatched. This CDR3 is built from 16 residues. CDR1 is SGHNT and CDR2 is YYREEE in the germline V gene (reference sequence). CDR3 DNA sequence: TGTGCCAGCAGCTTGGCCACGGGGGGGCGGTCCGGGGAGCTGTTTTTT. Translating it yields CASSLATGGRSGELFF.

DNA for the CDR3: TGCGCCAGCAGCCGGGATCGGGGACTAGCGTCCCACGAGCAGTACTTC. Protein: CASSRDRGLASHEQYF. The chain employs TRBV4-3 and TRBJ2-7; 10 nucleotides match TRBD2. Germline values: CDR1 LGHNA, CDR2 YSLEER. V trimming: 4 bases; J trimming: 5 bases; junction bases outside the gene matches: 11. The CDR3 length is 16 residues.

This clone has a handful of counts. The chain joins TRBV4-3 to TRBJ1-4, with a possible D match to TRBD1 (5 bases). The CDR3 is 15 amino acids. Germline values: CDR1 LGHNA, CDR2 YSLEER. V was clipped by 0 bases and J by 6 bases, with 11 bases between them. CDR3 in amino acids: CASSQEGADDEKLFF. As DNA, the CDR3 is TGCGCCAGCAGCCAAGAAGGGGCGGATGATGAAAAACTGTTTTTT.

The V and J genes are TRBV10-2 and TRBJ1-2, with a possible D match to TRBD1 (6 bases). The ends were cut back, 0 bases at V and 9 bases at J, with 14 bases in the middle. The CDR3 totals 14 residues. Germline lookup yields CDR1 WSHSY and CDR2 SAAADI. CDR3 bases: TGCGCCAGCAGTGAGTCCGGACAGTTTTCGAGCTACACCTTC. Encoded protein: CASSESGQFSSYTF.

The V call is TRBV6-1, the J call TRBJ2-3, with TRBD2 matching over 7 bases. This CDR3 contains 11 residues. CDR1 and CDR2 (germline): MNHNS, SASEGT. With V trimmed by 7 bases and J by 8 bases, 3 bases remained unmatched. CDR3 protein: CASNLAGTQYF. The CDR3 DNA sequence: TGTGCCAGCAACTTAGCGGGTACGCAGTATTTT.

The chain has TRBV7-8 and TRBJ1-2; D may be TRBD1 (5 bases). The CDR3 loop spans 19 amino acids. Deletions cut 6 bases from V and 3 bases from J, with 29 bases between. In germline, CDR1 is SGHVS, CDR2 FQNEAQ. This chain's CDR3 is CASSFSGWGGKGFDYGYTF. Here the CDR3 DNA reads TGTGCCAGCAGTTTCTCTGGCTGGGGGGGGAAAGGCTTCGACTATGGCTACACCTTC. The full variable domain, in which reference TRBV7-8 and TRBJ1-2 provide the parts outside the CDR3, is GAGVSQSPRYKVAKRGQDVALRCDPISGHVSLFWYQQALGQGPEFLTYFQNEAQLDKSGLPSDRFFAERPEGSVSTLKIQRTQQEDSAVYLCASSFSGWGGKGFDYGYTFGSGTRLTVV.

This clone has more than one count but fewer than ten. The chain carries TRBV19 and TRBJ1-1; no definite D call. This CDR3 contains 14 residues. Germline V gives CDR1 LNHDA, CDR2 SQIVND (reference sequence). With 4 bases removed from V and 1 base from J, the gap between germline ends came to 10 bases. The CDR3 here is CASSSGRRNTEAFF. The CDR3 DNA reads as TGTGCCAGTAGTAGCGGCCGGAGGAACACTGAAGCTTTCTTT. Full variable domain (outside the CDR3, taken from reference TRBV19 and TRBJ1-1): DGGITQSPKYLFRKEGQNVTLSCEQNLNHDAMYWYRQDPGQGLRLIYYSQIVNDFQKGDIAEGYSVSREKKESFPLTVTSAQKNPTAFYLCASSSGRRNTEAFFGQGTRLTVV.

The rearrangement joins TRBV6-1 to TRBJ2-3; TRBD2 is a possible D gene (6 bases). V was cut by 4 bases and J by 0 bases, with 8 bases left in between. Germline-derived CDR1 and CDR2 are MNHNS and SASEGT. This CDR3 comprises 14 residues. CDR3 sequence (DNA): TGTGCCAGCAGTGCCGGGACTAGCACAGATACGCAGTATTTT. The encoded protein is CASSAGTSTDTQYF.

The chain joins TRBV10-3 to TRBJ1-1, with TRBD1 matching over 8 bases. Germline V gene data show CDR1 as ENHRY and CDR2 as SYGVKD. The CDR3 spans 13 residues. In nucleotides, the CDR3 is TGTGCACTAAGCCAGGGGGCGACGGGTGAAGCTTTCTTT. Protein sequence: CALSQGATGEAFF.

The chain couples TRBV30 to TRBJ2-5, with TRBD1 matching over 7 bases. The trim removed 5 bases at V and 0 bases at J, leaving 9 bases unmatched. The germline V gene has CDR1 GTSNPN and CDR2 SVGIG (reference sequence). The CDR3 runs to 15 residues. CDR3 sequence (DNA): TGTGCCTGGGGAGTGACAGGGCGGTACCAAGAGACCCAGTACTTC. Protein: CAWGVTGRYQETQYF. The variable domain in full, with the rest retrieved from reference TRBV30 and TRBJ2-5, is SQTIHQWPATLVQPVGSPLSLECTVEGTSNPNLYWYRQAAGRGLQLLFYSVGIGQISSEVPQNLSASRPQDRQFILSSKKLLLSDSGFYLCAWGVTGRYQETQYFGPGTRLLVL.

This clone was detected only once. This rearrangement joins TRBV29-1 to TRBJ2-2, with D tentatively TRBD1 (6 bases). V lost 7 bases and J lost 1, with 13 bases in between. This CDR3 region has 14 residues. Germline V gene sequence: CDR1 SQVTM, CDR2 ANQGSEA. The DNA for the CDR3 is TGCAGCGCCAGGGGATTAATGAACACCGGGGAGCTGTTTTTT. Protein sequence: CSARGLMNTGELFF.